Listed here are 3 T cell receptor beta chains from one sample, sequenced in a study of blood T cell repertoires in COVID-19. Produced via immunoSEQ multiplex PCR; TCRdb's table is partial and in-frame only. The table includes about 180,000 clones, approximately 88% detected once. Sequenced sample: PBMCs or T cells enriched from blood (not recorded which). The receptors were gathered from a woman under 30 who had recovered from COVID-19.

The chain is built from TRBV2 and TRBJ2-7; tentatively, D is TRBD1 (5 bases). The V gene lost 9 bases and the J gene lost 7 bases, with 19 bases spanning the gap. Per the germline V gene, CDR1 is SNHLY and CDR2 is FYNNEI. This CDR3 contains 13 residues. CDR3 DNA: TGTGCCAGAGAAATGGACGCCTCAGGGGAGCAGTACTTC. Its protein is CAREMDASGEQYF.

The J gene is TRBJ2-7, the V gene TRBV14; 9 positions match TRBD1. CDR3 length equals 14 residues. The J segment lost 6 bases and the V segment lost 6 bases, leaving 9 bases of the junction unmatched. Germline-derived CDR1 and CDR2 are SGHDN and FVKESK. The CDR3 here is CASRAGTGSSEQYF. CDR3 DNA sequence: TGTGCCAGCAGAGCCGGGACAGGGAGCTCCGAGCAGTACTTC.

The rearrangement joins TRBV28 to TRBJ2-3; D might be TRBD2 (5 bases). Germline assignment: CDR1 MDHEN and CDR2 SYDVKM. Trimming cost V 7 bases and J 11 bases, with 28 bases left between them. CDR3 size: 16 residues. In DNA form, the CDR3 reads TGTGCCAGCACAAAGATCCGGACGGACCAGCCCGGAGGGCAGTATTTT. It yields the protein CASTKIRTDQPGGQYF.